Listed here are 11 T cell receptor beta chains from one sample, sequenced in a study of blood T cell repertoires in COVID-19. The repertoire was sequenced with immunoSEQ multiplex PCR; TCRdb's copy has only in-frame clones and lacks some. The table shows a few hundred thousand clones, with around 89% occurring only once. The specimen sequenced was peripheral blood. These receptors all come from a man younger than 45 with acute or convalescent COVID-19.

The chain carries TRBV28 and TRBJ2-2; 7 bases match TRBD2. Unmatched junction bases numbered 3, after V lost 5 bases and J lost 6 bases. This CDR3 spans 13 amino acids. CDR1 MDHEN and CDR2 SYDVKM come from the germline V gene. CDR3 loop: CASSPAGAGELFF. In DNA, the CDR3 is TGTGCCAGCAGTCCCGCGGGGGCCGGGGAGCTGTTTTTT.

The rearrangement links TRBV3-1 (or the pseudogene TRBV3-2) to TRBJ1-5, with 12 nucleotides matching TRBD1. With V trimmed by 4 bases and J by 2 bases, 12 bases remained unmatched. Germline V gene lookup returns CDR1 LGHDT and CDR2 YNNKEL (reference sequence). The CDR3 length is 19 residues. The CDR3 coding sequence is TGTGCCAGCAGCCCGGGACAGGGGGCTTTCCCTTTGGGCAATCAGCCCCAGCATTTT. Its translation is CASSPGQGAFPLGNQPQHF.

This chain joins TRBV4-2 and TRBJ1-5, with D possibly matching TRBD1 (6 bases). Germline V lookup: CDR1 LGHNA, CDR2 YNFKEQ. V lost 0 bases and J 6 bases, leaving 15 bases between the germline ends. The CDR3 extends over 16 amino acids. The CDR3 here is CASSQDVQAGVQPQHF. Written as DNA, the CDR3 is TGTGCCAGCAGCCAAGACGTACAGGCAGGGGTTCAGCCCCAGCATTTT.

This clone was observed a handful of times. The chain joins TRBV6-2 or TRBV6-3 to TRBJ1-2; D is ambiguous. The CDR3 sequence is 13 residues long. Trimming took 0 bases from V and 8 from J, leaving 10 bases between them. Germline V gives CDR1 MNHEY, CDR2 SVGEGT. CDR3 sequence (DNA): TGTGCCAGCAGTTACTCGACTCCAGCCGGCTACACCTTC. This encodes CASSYSTPAGYTF.

About this clone: This same CDR3 is encoded by further DNA sequences in the sample. The rearrangement uses TRBV9 and TRBJ2-1; D may be TRBD2 (6 bases). Trimming took off 3 bases at V and 3 bases at J, with 13 bases between the two ends. From germline, CDR1 is SGDLS and CDR2 YYNGEE. The CDR3 extends over 15 amino acids. CDR3 in amino acids: CASSARDSSYNEQFF. In DNA form, the CDR3 reads TGTGCCAGCAGCGCCCGGGACTCAAGCTACAATGAGCAGTTCTTC.

The J gene is TRBJ1-2, the V gene TRBV5-1; D may be TRBD1 (5 bases). CDR3 length: 14 amino acids. Germline CDR1 reads SGHRS; CDR2 reads YFSETQ. The germline V and J ends were trimmed by 5 bases and 5 bases, with 16 bases remaining between them. The CDR3 sequence: CASRDSGLRYGYTF. For the CDR3, the DNA is TGCGCCAGCAGGGATTCAGGGCTGAGGTATGGCTACACCTTC.

The chain links TRBV5-1 to TRBJ2-1; 12 bases agree with TRBD2. This CDR3 contains 19 residues. V shed 4 bases and J 2 bases; nucleotides not matched to a gene: 13. CDR1 and CDR2 (germline): SGHRS, YFSETQ. The CDR3 DNA reads TGCGCCAGCAGCGGCGGACTAGCGGGGCATACACAGGCCTACAATGAGCAGTTCTTC. This encodes CASSGGLAGHTQAYNEQFF.

The chain has TRBV14 and TRBJ1-6; 8 bases are a match to TRBD1. Germline CDR1 SGHDN, CDR2 FVKESK. With 4 bases clipped from V and 14 bases from J, the junction kept 10 bases outside the gene matches. CDR3 length: 14 residues. CDR3 nucleotide sequence: TGTGCCAGCAGCCCGGGACAGGTTATTCCGACCCTCCACTTT. Translating gives CASSPGQVIPTLHF. Combining the CDR3 with reference TRBV14 and TRBJ1-6 gives the whole variable domain EAGVTQFPSHSVIEKGQTVTLRCDPISGHDNLYWYRRVMGKEIKFLLHFVKESKQDESGMPNNRFLAERTGGTYSTLKVQPAELEDSGVYFCASSPGQVIPTLHFGNGTRLTVT.

This chain connects TRBV19 to TRBJ2-5; D gene ambiguous. CDR1 and CDR2 from the germline V gene are LNHDA and SQIVND (reference sequence). Between the trimmed V and J ends, which lost 3 bases and 2 bases, there was a span of 10 bases. This CDR3 comprises 14 residues. The DNA for the CDR3 is TGTGCCAGTAGTATGCGTGTTAGTCAAGAGACCCAGTACTTC. Translating it yields CASSMRVSQETQYF.

The chain carries TRBV28 and TRBJ2-1; 7 bases map to TRBD1. The germline V gene has CDR1 MDHEN and CDR2 SYDVKM. CDR3 length equals 15 residues. The trim removed 2 bases at V and 9 bases at J, leaving 10 bases unmatched. The CDR3 here is CASSLILPGGREQFF. CDR3 sequence (DNA): TGTGCCAGCAGTTTAATTCTGCCAGGGGGACGTGAGCAGTTCTTC.

In this sample, this clone turned up a few times. The CDR3 loop is CASSSRLAGKHEQFF. The CDR3 nucleotides read TGTGCCAGCAGCTCACGACTAGCGGGGAAGCATGAGCAGTTCTTC. The chain has TRBV7-3 and TRBJ2-1; 11 bases align to TRBD2. Trimming removed 4 bases from V and 8 bases from J; junction bases left unmatched: 7. CDR1 is SGHTA, CDR2 FQGTGA, per germline. The CDR3 spans 15 residues.